This T cell receptor beta chain was sequenced in a study of control samples from healthy donors and cancer patients. The table came from immunoSEQ multiplex PCR; TCRdb's copy has only in-frame clones and leaves some out. The sample comprises some 150,000 clones, 94% of which are singletons, and about 5.6% rests with the top ten. The CDR3 runs to 14 residues. The ends were cut back, 5 bases at V and 2 bases at J, with 11 bases in the middle. The V gene's germline CDR1 is SGHTA and CDR2 FQGTGA. The chain is built from TRBV7-3 and TRBJ2-3; tentatively, D is TRBD2 (5 bases). This receptor was obtained from a man aged 40-55 years in good health. The source material was blood. In nucleotides, the CDR3 is TGTGCCAGCAGCGATGGACTTAACACAGATACGCAGTATTTT. It is translated as CASSDGLNTDTQYF.